A selection of T cell receptor beta chains follows, all from one sample in a study of Ad26.COV2.S vaccination and SARS-CoV-2 variants. Repertoires were generated with immunoSEQ multiplex PCR, while TCRdb's copy carries only in-frame clones and drops some. This sample has 500,000 or so clones, with about 83% found just once. The sequenced sample was peripheral blood, obtained in a trial of Ad26.COV2.S vaccine versus placebo. These receptor sequences come from a person aged 18-65 years who received the Ad26.COV2.S COVID-19 vaccine or a placebo. CDR3s include the opening cysteine and the closing phenylalanine or tryptophan. D genes are given only for firm matches. For some rows the clone size is stated as once, few or many, or as a class when expanded; others skip it.

>.|TRBV5-3|.|TRBJ2-7
TGTGCCAGAAGCGCGCCCGGGAGCCCGGCTTGGGAGCAGTACTTC
CARSAPGSPAWEQYF
>.|TRBV11-2|.|TRBJ1-3
TGTGCCAGCAGATCGTTTGGTGGACAACTGGGAAACACCATATATTTT
CASRSFGGQLGNTIYF
>.|TRBV5-1|TRBD2|TRBJ2-3
TGCGCCAGCAGCCCCGGTTTAGCGGGGCCCTGGGATACGCAGTATTTT
CASSPGLAGPWDTQYF
>.|TRBV28|TRBD2|TRBJ2-7
TGTGCCAGCAGCTATATTTTAGCGGGACCCTCCTACGAGCAGTACTTC
CASSYILAGPSYEQYF
>.|TRBV24-1|.|TRBJ2-1
TGTGCCACCAGTGATTCGGGGACGCCCTACAATGAGCAGTTCTTC
CATSDSGTPYNEQFF
>.|TRBV4-3|.|TRBJ1-4
TGCGCCAGCAGCCAAGATAACGGACATTCTGAAAAACTGTTTTTT
CASSQDNGHSEKLFF
>.|TRBV18|TRBD1|TRBJ1-5
TGTGCCAGCTCACCGGGACAGGGTGGTTCGGGCAATCAGCCCCAGCATTTT
CASSPGQGGSGNQPQHF
>.|TRBV29-1|.|TRBJ1-3
TGCAGCGTCCACCACGGGGGGGGCGCGGGAAACACCATATATTTT
CSVHHGGGAGNTIYF
>.|TRBV12-3/TRBV12-4|.|TRBJ2-1
TGTGCCAGCAGGCCTGACACCTACAATGAGCAGTTCTTC
CASRPDTYNEQFF
>.|TRBV4-3|.|TRBJ1-2
TGCGCCAGCAGCCTGCCGGATGGCGGCCAACGCACCTTC
CASSLPDGGQRTF
>.|TRBV30|.|TRBJ1-3
TGTGCCTGGAGTGTTTGGCAGACGATCTCTGGAAACACCATATATTTT
CAWSVWQTISGNTIYF
>.|TRBV6-5|.|TRBJ1-1
TGTGCCACCGTGCACGGGAACACTGAAGCTTTCTTT
CATVHGNTEAFF
>.|TRBV6-4|.|TRBJ1-1
TGTGCCAGCAGTGCCGAATTGAACACTGAAGCTTTCTTT
CASSAELNTEAFF
>.|TRBV7-9|TRBD2|TRBJ2-7
TGTGCCAGCAGCCTCGGGAGGCTGGAGCAGTACTTC
CASSLGRLEQYF
>.|TRBV30|TRBD2|TRBJ2-3
TGTGCCTGGAGTGGGGCTAGCGGACGCACAGATACGCAGTATTTT
CAWSGASGRTDTQYF
>.|TRBV7-3|.|TRBJ2-1
TGTGCCAGCAGCTTAATAGCGGACTCCTACAATGAGCAGTTCTTC
CASSLIADSYNEQFF
>.|TRBV19|.|TRBJ2-7
TGTGCCAGTAGTATAACGGGGGATTGGTCCTACGAGCAGTACTTC
CASSITGDWSYEQYF
>.|TRBV30|TRBD2|TRBJ2-7
TGTGCCTGGAGGGCACCCGGGGGGAACGAGCAGTACTTC
CAWRAPGGNEQYF
>.|TRBV19|.|TRBJ1-6
TGTGCCACCCAGACGGGCGCTAATTCACCCCTCCACTTT
CATQTGANSPLHF
>.|TRBV6-5|.|TRBJ2-2
TGTGCCAGCACCCAACGGGGGACCGGGGAGCTGTTTTTT
CASTQRGTGELFF
>.|TRBV9|.|TRBJ1-3
TGTGCCAGCAGCCCAAACAGGTTACTCTCTGGAAACACCATATATTTT
CASSPNRLLSGNTIYF
>.|TRBV5-6|.|TRBJ1-4
TGTGCCAGCAGCTGGAGGGCAACTAATGAAAAACTGTTTTTT
CASSWRATNEKLFF
>.|TRBV7-3|.|TRBJ2-1
TGTGCCAGCAGCCCCAGTCATAGCGGAATCTCCTACAATGAGCAGTTCTTC
CASSPSHSGISYNEQFF
>few|TRBV11-3|.|TRBJ2-3
TGTGCCAGCAGCTTAGGTGGGACAGATACGCAGTATTTT
CASSLGGTDTQYF
>.|TRBV5-4|.|TRBJ2-1
TGTGCCAGCAGCTTGGCCAGTATATCCTACAATGAGCAGTTCTTC
CASSLASISYNEQFF
>.|TRBV28|TRBD2|TRBJ2-2
TGTGCCAGCAGTACGGGACTAGCGGGAGGCCCAAAGTGGACCGGGGAGCTGTTTTTT
CASSTGLAGGPKWTGELFF
>.|TRBV6-5|.|TRBJ2-7
TGTGCCATCTGGACCGGGACGGCCTCCTACGAGCAGTACTTC
CAIWTGTASYEQYF
>few|TRBV6-6|TRBD1|TRBJ1-1
TGTGCCAGCAGTTCCGGACAGGCACGCGCTGAAGCTTTCTTT
CASSSGQARAEAFF
>.|TRBV11-2|.|TRBJ2-5
TGTGCCAGCAGCTTAGGGGTCCAAGAGACCCAGTACTTC
CASSLGVQETQYF
>.|TRBV5-1|TRBD2|TRBJ2-1
TGCGCCAGCAGCAATACCTTAGCGGGAGGTCACAATGAGCAGTTCTTC
CASSNTLAGGHNEQFF
>.|TRBV6-5|TRBD1|TRBJ1-5
TGTGCCAGCAGTTACCGACAGGGGGCTCAGCCCCAGCATTTT
CASSYRQGAQPQHF
>.|TRBV9|.|TRBJ2-5
TGTGCCAGCAGCAGACAGGGAGGCAAAGAGACCCAGTACTTC
CASSRQGGKETQYF
>.|TRBV3-1/TRBV3-2|.|TRBJ2-5
TGTGCCAGCAGCCAGAGGGACCAAGGGACCCAGTACTTC
CASSQRDQGTQYF
>.|TRBV3-1/TRBV3-2|.|TRBJ1-5
TGTGCCAGCAGCCAAGGTCGGGATCAGCCCCAGCATTTT
CASSQGRDQPQHF
>.|TRBV7-8|.|TRBJ1-1
TGTGCCAGCAGCTTAAAGTTGGGGACTGAAGCTTTCTTT
CASSLKLGTEAFF
>.|TRBV15|.|TRBJ1-5
TGTGCCACCAGCAGAGCAGGGGATGCGGCCCAGCATTTT
CATSRAGDAAQHF
>.|TRBV6-6|.|TRBJ1-1
TGTGCCAGCAGTTATCGGCAGGGCAACACTGAAGCTTTCTTT
CASSYRQGNTEAFF
>.|TRBV7-3|.|TRBJ2-3
TGTGCCAGCAGCTTAACATCCCACGATACGCAGTATTTT
CASSLTSHDTQYF
>.|TRBV12-3/TRBV12-4|.|TRBJ1-3
TGTGCCAGCAGCCCGGGGGGGAGGGACACCATATATTTT
CASSPGGRDTIYF
>once|TRBV7-2|.|TRBJ2-7
TGTGCCAGCAGCTTAGAAGAGGGTTACGAGCAGTACTTC
CASSLEEGYEQYF
>.|TRBV5-1|.|TRBJ2-7
TGCGCCAGCAGCGCCGTGAGTCCCCCAGGCGAGCAGTACTTC
CASSAVSPPGEQYF
>.|TRBV28|.|TRBJ2-1
TGTGCCAGCAAAGGACCACGCCATGAGCAGTTCTTC
CASKGPRHEQFF
>.|TRBV6-2/TRBV6-3|.|TRBJ2-1
TGTGCCAGCAGTCCCCGAGGGGGCGCGGGAGGATCCCGGGGGTCCTACAATGAGCAGTTCTTC
CASSPRGGAGGSRGSYNEQFF
>.|TRBV7-9|TRBD1|TRBJ1-5
TGTGCCAGCAGTACCGGGACAGGGGGCAATCAGCCCCAGCATTTT
CASSTGTGGNQPQHF
>once|TRBV4-1|.|TRBJ2-5
TGCGCCAGCAGCGAAGCGGAGGGGGAAGAGACCCAGTACTTC
CASSEAEGEETQYF
>.|TRBV9|.|TRBJ1-2
TGTGCCAGCAGCGCGAAGACAGGACCAGGGAACTATGGCTACACCTTC
CASSAKTGPGNYGYTF
>many|TRBV27|.|TRBJ2-2
TGTGCCAGCAGTTCTTGGCAGGGTGGGCTGTTTTTT
CASSSWQGGLFF
>.|TRBV9|.|TRBJ2-1
TGTGCCAGCAGCCCGAGGCCGGGTACCATTATCTGGGAGCAGTTCTTC
CASSPRPGTIIWEQFF
>.|TRBV3-1/TRBV3-2|TRBD2|TRBJ2-2
TGTGCCAGCAGCCAAGCGGGAGGCGGGGCCGGGGAGCTGTTTTTT
CASSQAGGGAGELFF
>.|TRBV28|.|TRBJ2-1
TGTGCCAGCAGATCCCCGCGGGGTAGCTCCTACAATGAGCAGTTCTTC
CASRSPRGSSYNEQFF
>.|TRBV5-4|.|TRBJ1-1
TGTGCCAGCACCAAGGGACGGACTAACACTGAAGCTTTCTTT
CASTKGRTNTEAFF
>.|TRBV7-9|TRBD1|TRBJ2-7
TGTGCCAGCAGCCCGCGGACAGGGGAAGAGCAGTACTTC
CASSPRTGEEQYF
>.|TRBV7-8|TRBD1|TRBJ1-5
TGTGCCAGCAGCTCCCTGAGGGGACAGGGGGCGGGGGGCAATCAGCCCCAGCATTTT
CASSSLRGQGAGGNQPQHF
>.|TRBV6-5|.|TRBJ1-2
TGTGCCAGCACAGCCGTAGGGGATGGCTACACCTTC
CASTAVGDGYTF
>.|TRBV9|.|TRBJ2-1
TGTGCCAGCAGCGTTCAGAGTACAGGCGGATCCTACAATGAGCAGTTCTTC
CASSVQSTGGSYNEQFF
>.|TRBV6-1|.|TRBJ1-2
TGTGCCAGCAGTGAAAGGGCAGACCCGAGGGATCGGGGCTACACCTTC
CASSERADPRDRGYTF
>.|TRBV19|TRBD2|TRBJ2-5
TGTGCCAGTAGTATAGATATACTAGCGGGAGGGCAAGAGACCCAGTACTTC
CASSIDILAGGQETQYF
>.|TRBV19|.|TRBJ1-1
TGTGCCAGTAGTCCCGGGATCTACACTGAAGCTTTCTTT
CASSPGIYTEAFF
>.|TRBV3-1/TRBV3-2|.|TRBJ2-2
TGTGCCAGCAGCCTAAAACAGGAGCTGTTTTTT
CASSLKQELFF
>.|TRBV6-5|.|TRBJ2-3
TGTGCCAGCAGTTACGGACGTACGCAGTATTTT
CASSYGRTQYF